This TCR beta chain was found in a study of blood T cell repertoires in COVID-19. Clones were sequenced by immunoSEQ multiplex PCR, and TCRdb holds only the in-frame ones, with some missing. This sample has some 170,000 clones, with 90% to 95% found just once. Trimming took off 5 bases at V and 8 bases at J, with 21 bases between the two ends. The CDR3 runs 15 residues. In germline, CDR1 is LNHDA, CDR2 SQIVND (reference sequence). The chain recombines TRBV19 with TRBJ1-2; possibly TRBD1 for D (6 bases). The TCR was taken from a woman in her fifties or sixties with COVID-19, enrolled during active disease. The sequenced sample was peripheral blood. The CDR3 region has the DNA TGTGCCAGTAGTCCTCAGGGGAAGACCCTGGGAGGCTACACCTTC. This translates into CASSPQGKTLGGYTF.